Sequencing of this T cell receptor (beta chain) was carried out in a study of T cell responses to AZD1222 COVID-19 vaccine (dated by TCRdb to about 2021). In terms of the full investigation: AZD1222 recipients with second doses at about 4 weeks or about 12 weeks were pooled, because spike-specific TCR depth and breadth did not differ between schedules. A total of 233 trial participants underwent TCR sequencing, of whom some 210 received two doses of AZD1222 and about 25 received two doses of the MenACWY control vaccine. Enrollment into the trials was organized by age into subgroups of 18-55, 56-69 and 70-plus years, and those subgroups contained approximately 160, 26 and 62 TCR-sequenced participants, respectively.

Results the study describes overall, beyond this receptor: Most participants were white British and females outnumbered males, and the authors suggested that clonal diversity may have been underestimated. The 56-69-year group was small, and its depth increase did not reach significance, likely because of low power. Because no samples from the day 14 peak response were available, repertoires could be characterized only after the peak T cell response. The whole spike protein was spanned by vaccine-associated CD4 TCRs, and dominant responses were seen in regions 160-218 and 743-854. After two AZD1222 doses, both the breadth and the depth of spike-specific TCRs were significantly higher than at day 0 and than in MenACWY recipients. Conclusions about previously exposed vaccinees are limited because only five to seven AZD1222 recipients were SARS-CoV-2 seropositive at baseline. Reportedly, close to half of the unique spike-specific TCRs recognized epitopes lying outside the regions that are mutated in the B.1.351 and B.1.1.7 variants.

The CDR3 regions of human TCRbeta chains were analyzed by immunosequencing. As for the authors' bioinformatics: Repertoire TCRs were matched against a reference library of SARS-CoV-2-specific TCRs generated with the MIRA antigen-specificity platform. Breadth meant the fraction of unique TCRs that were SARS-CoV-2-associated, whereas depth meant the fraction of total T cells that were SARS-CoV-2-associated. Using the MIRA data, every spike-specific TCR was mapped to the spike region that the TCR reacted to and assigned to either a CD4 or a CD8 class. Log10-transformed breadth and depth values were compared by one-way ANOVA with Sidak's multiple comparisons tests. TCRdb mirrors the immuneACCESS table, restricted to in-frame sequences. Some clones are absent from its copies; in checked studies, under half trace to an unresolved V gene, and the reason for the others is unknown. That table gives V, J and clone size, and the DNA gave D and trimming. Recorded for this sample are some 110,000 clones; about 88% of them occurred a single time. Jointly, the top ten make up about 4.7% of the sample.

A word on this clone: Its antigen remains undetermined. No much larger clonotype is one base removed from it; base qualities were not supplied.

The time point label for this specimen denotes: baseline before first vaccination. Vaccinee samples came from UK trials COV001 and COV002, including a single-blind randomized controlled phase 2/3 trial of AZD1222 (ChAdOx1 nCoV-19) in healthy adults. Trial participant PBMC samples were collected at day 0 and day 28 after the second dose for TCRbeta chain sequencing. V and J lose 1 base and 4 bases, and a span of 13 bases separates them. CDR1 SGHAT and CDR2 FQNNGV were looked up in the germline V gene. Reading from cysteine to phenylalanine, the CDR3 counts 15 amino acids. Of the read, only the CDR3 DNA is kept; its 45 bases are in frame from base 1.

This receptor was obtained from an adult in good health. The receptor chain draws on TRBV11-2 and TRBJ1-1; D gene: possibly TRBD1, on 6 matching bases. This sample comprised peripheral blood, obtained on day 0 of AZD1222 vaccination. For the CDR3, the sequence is CASSLVTGLGTEAFF. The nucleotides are TGTGCCAGCAGCTTAGTAACAGGGTTGGGCACTGAAGCTTTCTTT.